This entry lists 3 T cell receptor beta chains sequenced from one sample in a study of T cells in women clearing cervical HPV infection. The repertoire was sequenced with immunoSEQ multiplex PCR; TCRdb's copy has only in-frame clones and lacks some. The sample has tens of thousands of clones. What was sequenced was blood buffy coat. The receptors originated from a woman aged 18 to 75 with a cervical HPV16 infection that either progressed to CIN3+ or cleared (not recorded which).

Of note for this clone: The read stops 3 residues short of the end of the CDR3; the missing end is completed from the germline J gene. The chain carries TRBV7-9 and TRBJ1-1, with no clear D. V lost 6 bases and J lost 2, with 10 bases in between. Germline CDR1 reads SEHNR; CDR2 reads FQNEAQ (reference sequence). This CDR3 region has 13 residues. Incomplete CDR3 DNA: TGTGCCAGCAGGGATAGGGTAAACACTGAA. It yields the protein CASRDRVNTE. The whole CDR3 protein reads CASRDRVNTEAFF.

Regarding this clone: The read finishes 3 residues shy of the CDR3 end, and the germline J gene is used to complete it. The chain uses TRBV28 and TRBJ1-2, with 7 bases identical to TRBD1. Germline loops: CDR1 MDHEN, CDR2 SYDVKM. The CDR3 consists of 14 residues. CDR3 loop: CASSFDQGERGYTF. The part of the CDR3 DNA that was read is TGTGCCAGCAGTTTCGATCAGGGGGAGCGAGGC.

To note about this clone: The read finishes 3 residues shy of the CDR3 end, and the germline J gene is used to complete it. The chain uses TRBV7-2 and TRBJ1-4, with D uncertain. Germline assignment: CDR1 SGHTA and CDR2 FQGNSA. The CDR3 covers 15 residues. The V gene lost 5 bases and the J gene lost 5 bases, with 15 bases spanning the gap. CDR3 bases read: TGTGCCAGCAGCCCGGGTAGAGCTATGAATGAAAAA. Protein product: CASSPGRAMNEK. The whole CDR3 sequence reads CASSPGRAMNEKLFF.